Each of the 18 T cell receptor beta chains below was sequenced from the same sample in a study of blood T cells in healthy people across ages. For the second PCR, which ran for roughly 7 to 11 cycles, a sample-barcoded 5' primer and a J-beta primer mix were used. TCRdb fed the 5' RACE reads into MiXCR, producing one record per CDR3 protein. This table holds roughly 800,000 distinct CDR3 sequences, about three fifths found once. The sequencing sample was made of blood. The receptors were gathered from a man in his thirties or forties in good health.

In this sample, this clonotype turned up once. The chain combines TRBV7-7 with TRBJ2-4, with 8 bases aligning to TRBD2. The DNA end favors TRBJ2-5, so the J call may be wrong. The CDR3 extends over 14 amino acids. CDR1 SSHAT and CDR2 FNYEAQ come from the germline V gene (reference sequence). The CDR3 is CASGRGGLQETQYF. The CDR3 region has the DNA TGTGCCAGCGGGCGCGGGGGGCTACAAGAGACCCAGTACTTC.

The gene calls are TRBV10-3 and TRBJ2-7; weak D call: TRBD2 (5 bases). Germline V gene lookup returns CDR1 ENHRY and CDR2 SYGVKD. The CDR3 consists of 14 residues. V lost 3 bases and J 3 bases, leaving 12 bases between the germline ends. The CDR3 nucleotides are TGTGCCATCAGTGAACGAGCGGCTAACTACGAGCAGTACTTC. Protein sequence: CAISERAANYEQYF.

This rearrangement joins TRBV7-2 to TRBJ2-7, with D tentatively TRBD2 (7 bases). Trimming removed 5 bases from V and 4 bases from J, with 21 bases in between. CDR1 and CDR2 from the germline V gene are SGHTA and FQGNSA. The CDR3 has 16 amino acids. As DNA, the CDR3 is TGTGCCAGCAGCACTACCGGGGGCGGGGGATTATACGAGCAGTACTTC. Translating gives CASSTTGGGGLYEQYF.

This clonotype was seen more than once but under ten times. The V call is TRBV5-1, the J call TRBJ2-7, with 8 nucleotides matching TRBD2. Looked up from germline, CDR1 is SGHRS and CDR2 is YFSETQ. The CDR3 has 15 residues. V dropped 3 bases and J dropped 6; count of bases not matched to a gene: 11. The CDR3 DNA reads as TGCGCCAGCAGCTCCGGTGCTAGCGGGCTCTCCGAGCAGTACTTC. Residues: CASSSGASGLSEQYF.

This chain uses TRBV7-8 with TRBJ1-1; the match to TRBD1 covers 7 bases. CDR1 and CDR2 from the germline V gene are SGHVS and FQNEAQ. V lost 5 bases to trimming and J lost 1 base; unmatched junction nucleotides: 7. This CDR3 has 15 amino acids. The CDR3 coding sequence is TGTGCCAGCAGCCCTTCGAGGGGGCCGAACACTGAAGCTTTCTTT. Its protein product is CASSPSRGPNTEAFF.

J is TRBJ2-1 and V is TRBV20-1; TRBD1 agrees at 8 bases. Germline assignment: CDR1 DFQATT and CDR2 SNEGSKA (reference sequence). This CDR3 has 13 residues. The trim removed 2 bases at V and 8 bases at J, leaving 5 bases unmatched. The CDR3 sequence: CSARQGAQDEQFF. As DNA, the CDR3 is TGCAGTGCTAGACAGGGGGCTCAGGATGAGCAGTTCTTC.

The rearrangement links TRBV6-1 to TRBJ2-3; 8 positions agree with TRBD1. Germline CDR1 is MNHNS and CDR2 is SASEGT. The CDR3 sequence is 16 residues long. Germline trimming cut 1 base from V and 4 bases from J; bases unmatched to any gene: 7. The CDR3 loop is CASSEGPDRGADTQYF. DNA for the CDR3: TGTGCCAGCAGTGAAGGGCCAGACAGGGGAGCAGATACGCAGTATTTT.

This chain links TRBV27 with TRBJ2-1; a weak D match, TRBD1 (5 bases). Trimming removed 4 bases at V and 4 bases at J, with 11 bases between. The CDR3 extends over 14 amino acids. Germline CDR1 MNHEY, CDR2 SMNVEV (reference sequence). CDR3 sequence: CASSSVGAYNEQFF. DNA of the CDR3: TGTGCCAGCAGTTCCGTAGGGGCTTACAATGAGCAGTTCTTC.

The chain employs TRBV7-2 and TRBJ2-5; no firm D call. Germline assignment: CDR1 SGHTA and CDR2 FQGNSA. V lost 8 bases and J lost 0, with 10 bases in between. This CDR3 comprises 13 residues. CDR3 nucleotide sequence: TGTGCCAGCGGGTGGCGGAACCAAGAGACCCAGTACTTC. Translating gives CASGWRNQETQYF. The variable domain in full, with the rest retrieved from reference TRBV7-2 and TRBJ2-5, is GAGVSQSPSNKVTEKGKDVELRCDPISGHTALYWYRQSLGQGLEFLIYFQGNSAPDKSGLPSDRFSAERTGGSVSTLTIQRTQQEDSAVYLCASGWRNQETQYFGPGTRLLVL.

V is TRBV7-2 and J is TRBJ2-1, with TRBD2 matching 10 bases. Trimming removed 6 bases from V and 4 bases from J; junction bases left unmatched: 6. Per the germline V gene, CDR1 is SGHTA and CDR2 is FQGNSA. The CDR3 consists of 15 residues. The CDR3 DNA is TGTGCCAGCAGGCTAAGCGGGGGGGATTACAATGAGCAGTTCTTC. The encoded protein is CASRLSGGDYNEQFF.

The gene calls are TRBV29-1 and TRBJ2-1; a weak D match, TRBD2 (5 bases). The CDR3 length is 16 residues. The V gene lost 7 bases and the J gene lost 10 bases, with 29 bases spanning the gap. CDR1 SQVTM and CDR2 ANQGSEA come from the germline V gene. DNA of the CDR3: TGCAGCGGAAAAGTGGGGTGGCAGATCATTGGGGAGGAGCAGTTCTTC. Translating it yields CSGKVGWQIIGEEQFF.

Notes on this clonotype: At one boundary the junction diverges from the germline segment, which might be a read error. The chain is built from TRBV10-3 and TRBJ2-7; 10 bases align to TRBD2. This CDR3 has 16 residues. Per the germline V gene, CDR1 is ENHRY and CDR2 is SYGVKD. CDR3 bases: TGTGCCATCAGTGAGCCGGGGACTAGCGACTCCTACGGGCAGTACTTC. The encoded protein is CAISEPGTSDSYGQYF.

This clonotype was seen a handful of times. J is TRBJ2-6 and V is TRBV4-3; D perhaps matches TRBD2 (6 bases). The germline CDR1 and CDR2 sequences are LGHNA and YSLEER. V was pared by 5 bases and J by 0 bases, with 14 bases between. The CDR3 is made up of 17 amino acids. The DNA for the CDR3 is TGCGCCAGCAGCACTCAACGGGGACTCTCTGGGGCCAACGTCCTGACTTTC. Protein sequence: CASSTQRGLSGANVLTF.

To note about this clonotype: A read error may be the cause here, since a much bigger clone is one base away. The chain recombines TRBV12-3 or TRBV12-4 with TRBJ2-4; tentatively, D is TRBD1 (6 bases). The DNA end favors TRBJ2-7, so the J call may be wrong. The CDR3 contains 14 residues. CDR3 region: CASSAQTGVYEQYF. CDR3 bases: TGTGCCAGCAGTGCACAGACAGGAGTCTACGAGCAGTACTTC.

A few counts support this clonotype. This rearrangement joins TRBV2 to TRBJ1-2; 7 positions match TRBD1. With V trimmed by 6 bases and J by 8 bases, 9 bases remained unmatched. This CDR3 has 13 amino acids. Germline V gene lookup returns CDR1 SNHLY and CDR2 FYNNEI. The CDR3: CASSSGQLSGYTF. In nucleotides, the CDR3 is TGTGCCAGCAGCTCGGGACAGTTGTCGGGCTACACCTTC.

V usage is TRBV6-2 or TRBV6-3 and J usage is TRBJ2-7; D uncertain. CDR3 length equals 14 residues. From germline, CDR1 is MNHEY and CDR2 SVGEGT. With 5 bases removed from V and 0 bases from J, the gap between germline ends came to 11 bases. The CDR3 protein is CASSKRSDSYEQYF. The DNA for the CDR3 is TGTGCCAGCAGTAAACGGAGTGACTCCTACGAGCAGTACTTC.

This clonotype was found a few times. V usage is TRBV20-1 and J usage is TRBJ2-5, with D possibly being TRBD1 (5 bases). Trimming took 4 bases from V and 4 from J, leaving 13 bases between them. The germline V gene has CDR1 DFQATT and CDR2 SNEGSKA (reference sequence). The CDR3 has 13 amino acids. CDR3 nucleotides: TGCAGTGCTACTGACAGAGTAATAGAGACCCAGTACTTC. Protein: CSATDRVIETQYF.

The V and J genes are TRBV20-1 and TRBJ2-2; 8 nucleotides align to TRBD1. Germline V gene sequence: CDR1 DFQATT, CDR2 SNEGSKA (reference sequence). This CDR3 comprises 15 residues. V lost 3 bases, J lost 3 bases, and 6 bases stayed unmatched. Here the CDR3 DNA reads TGCAGTGCTAGCCCGCAGGGGGCGGACACCGGGGAGCTGTTTTTT. Translated, it gives CSASPQGADTGELFF.